This TCR beta chain originates from a study of cytomegalovirus exposure and HLA in healthy donors. CDR3 size: 18 residues. V was trimmed by 8 bases and J by 0 bases, leaving 22 bases between them. A multiplex PCR was run with 60 Vbeta primers and 13 Jbeta primers. The assay was immunoSEQ multiplex PCR, and TCRdb's table has in-frame clones only and misses some. The sample carries fewer than 200,000 clones, around 79% recorded once. This chain uses TRBV23-1 with TRBJ1-4; the D gene is possibly TRBD1 (6 bases). TRBV23-1 is flagged as an ORF with uncertain function. The specimen was PBMCs. The sequence was collected from a woman aged 35 to 49 in good health and CMV-seronegative. The CDR3 is CASGPQGKLESTNEKLFF. In DNA form, the CDR3 reads TGCGCCAGCGGGCCTCAGGGGAAACTGGAGTCAACTAATGAAAAACTGTTTTTT.